The T cell receptor (beta chain) under discussion was sequenced for a study of cytomegalovirus exposure and HLA in healthy donors. Study conclusions and caveats: Being productive about 90% or about 30% of the time was typical of most TCR beta V segments in an earlier analysis. Donors belonging to an Asian-associated ancestry cluster reportedly showed fewer N-insertions in productive TCRs than the 666-donor mean, according to what a later analysis found.

Germline V gene data show CDR1 as MGHDK and CDR2 as SYGVNS. Trimming pared 4 bases from V and 8 bases from J, leaving 14 bases between. CDR3 length equals 14 residues. All the people who gave samples were healthy bone marrow donors. PCR was performed using 60 Vbeta and 13 Jbeta primers. Clones were read by immunoSEQ multiplex PCR, and TCRdb kept only the in-frame ones, dropping some. The top ten clones hold 1.5% to 2% of a sample with over 150,000 clones, 75% to 90% of them seen once. With respect to this clone: What it recognizes is unknown.

This clonotype was obtained from a human donor in good health. This chain uses TRBV25-1 with TRBJ1-4; D not resolved. The sequencing sample was made of PBMCs. The CDR3 sequence is CASSAVGGLEKLFF. The DNA for the CDR3 is TGTGCCAGCAGTGCGGTCGGAGGTTTAGAAAAACTGTTTTTT. The whole variable domain, remainder taken from reference TRBV25-1 and TRBJ1-4, is EADIYQTPRYLVIGTGKKITLECSQTMGHDKMYWYQQDPGMELHLIHYSYGVNSTEKGDLSSESTVSRIRTEHFPLTLESARPSHTSQYLCASSAVGGLEKLFFGSGTQLSVL.